This T cell receptor beta chain was sequenced in a study of T cell repertoires in cytomegalovirus infection. TCRdb reanalysed the reads using MiXCR and keeps one entry per CDR3 protein. The table lists more than 150,000 distinct CDR3 sequences, approximately 19% of them singletons. This clonotype appeared many times. Sample: PBMCs. The sequence was obtained from a human donor in good health (CMV status not recorded). Some clones in this sample may be carry-over from other donors' samples.

The DNA for the CDR3 is TGTGCCAGCAGCTTAGGACTCTCGGGGGAGACCCAGTACTTC. Translating it yields CASSLGLSGETQYF. V usage is TRBV7-2 and J usage is TRBJ2-5; TRBD2 might be the D (5 bases). This CDR3 has 14 residues. Germline CDR1 SGHTA, CDR2 FQGNSA. With 1 base removed from V and 5 bases from J, the gap between germline ends came to 11 bases.